This T cell receptor (beta chain) is from a study of blood T cell repertoires in COVID-19. Study details: Samples representing acute and convalescent COVID-19 were sourced from the United States, Italy and Spain. PBMCs, B-cell-depleted T cells, or T cells were the source of the cDNA or gDNA that made up the material.

Original methodology: Estimation of nucleated cell counts was performed using reference gene primer amplification. Libraries were prepared by immunoSEQ multiplex PCR; TCRdb keeps only in-frame clonotypes and omits some of them. The DNA was the basis for D and trimming; V, J and clone size are from that table. The sample includes around 97,000 clones, roughly 90% of them seen just once. The CDR3 covers 15 residues. The material sequenced was peripheral blood. V and J are TRBV21-1 and TRBJ2-5; the table assigns TRBD2, which was not confirmed against the DNA. TRBV21-1 is noted as a pseudogene. The sequence was collected from a woman in her fifties or sixties with acute or convalescent COVID-19. The CDR3: CASSTGRGVPETQYF. DNA for the CDR3: TGTGCCAGCAGCACCGGCCGGGGGGTCCCAGAGACCCAGTACTTC.